These 30 T cell receptor beta chains share one sample of origin, sequenced in a study of blood T cell repertoires in COVID-19. Sequencing used immunoSEQ multiplex PCR; TCRdb keeps in-frame clones, though not all of them. This table has 200,000 to 250,000 clones, about 82% appearing once. The sample comprised PBMCs or T cells enriched from blood (not recorded which). The receptors were gathered from a woman in her 50s with acute COVID-19.

The V call is TRBV7-6, the J call TRBJ2-5, with TRBD2 matching over 9 bases. Looked up from germline, CDR1 is SGHVS and CDR2 is FNYEAQ. CDR3 size: 15 residues. V lost 8 bases and J lost 5; bases outside the gene matches: 12. CDR3 sequence reads: CASFSAAGGGETQYF. CDR3 nucleotide sequence: TGTGCCAGCTTCTCGGCAGCGGGGGGAGGGGAGACCCAGTACTTC.

CDR3 coding DNA: TGTGCCAGCAGCCCTTCAGGGGGTCGGGGCTATGGCTACACCTTC. It codes for CASSPSGGRGYGYTF. This chain joins TRBV11-2 and TRBJ1-2, with TRBD1 matching 7 bases. CDR3 size: 15 residues. Trimming at V came to 5 bases and at J to 4 bases, leaving 10 bases not matched to a gene. In germline, CDR1 is SGHAT, CDR2 FQNNGV.

The chain employs TRBV5-1 and TRBJ1-1, with TRBD1 matching over 11 bases. In germline, CDR1 is SGHRS, CDR2 YFSETQ. J was trimmed by 2 bases and V by 4 bases; bases with no gene match: 4. This CDR3 is 15 amino acids long. CDR3 sequence reads: CASSTGQGANTEAFF. The CDR3 DNA reads as TGCGCCAGCAGCACCGGACAGGGGGCTAACACTGAAGCTTTCTTT. Full variable domain (rest looked up from reference TRBV5-1 and TRBJ1-1): KAGVTQTPRYLIKTRGQQVTLSCSPISGHRSVSWYQQTPGQGLQFLFEYFSETQRNKGNFPGRFSGRQFSNSRSEMNVSTLELGDSALYLCASSTGQGANTEAFFGQGTRLTVV.

This chain links TRBV4-3 with TRBJ1-2; 7 bases fit TRBD1. The CDR3 consists of 15 residues. Germline V lookup: CDR1 LGHNA, CDR2 YSLEER. The V and J ends lost 0 bases and 4 bases, in that order; junction bases with no gene match: 5. CDR3 sequence: CASSQDPQGGYGYTF. The CDR3 DNA follows: TGCGCCAGCAGCCAAGATCCCCAGGGGGGCTATGGCTACACCTTC.

This chain links TRBV19 with TRBJ1-5, with D possibly being TRBD1 (5 bases). In germline, CDR1 is LNHDA, CDR2 SQIVND (reference sequence). The CDR3 has 15 amino acids. Trimming shortened V by 0 bases and J by 3 bases, and 9 bases separated the two germline ends. The CDR3 bases are TGTGCCAGTAGTATAGATGGGGACTTCAATCAGCCCCAGCATTTT. The encoded protein is CASSIDGDFNQPQHF.

This sequence joins TRBV5-4 and TRBJ1-2, with a tentative D call TRBD1 (5 bases). Looked up from germline, CDR1 is SGHNT and CDR2 is YYREEE (reference sequence). V lost 4 bases to trimming and J lost 7 bases, with 20 bases between them. The CDR3 is 15 residues long. The CDR3 spells CASSSGGDGVGGYTF. CDR3 nucleotide sequence: TGTGCCAGCAGCAGCGGGGGGGATGGTGTCGGTGGCTACACCTTC.

There are many counts of this clone. The chain uses TRBV20-1 and TRBJ1-1, with D maybe TRBD1 (5 bases). This CDR3 spans 12 amino acids. V dropped 3 bases and J dropped 4 bases, with 9 bases sitting between them. Germline assignment: CDR1 DFQATT and CDR2 SNEGSKA (reference sequence). The CDR3 sequence: CSASQGTTEAFF. CDR3 DNA sequence: TGCAGTGCTAGTCAGGGCACCACTGAAGCTTTCTTT.

V and J are TRBV7-9 and TRBJ2-1; possible D gene TRBD1, 6 bases. CDR1 is SEHNR, CDR2 FQNEAQ, per germline (reference sequence). V dropped 5 bases and J dropped 0 bases, with 14 bases sitting between them. The CDR3 length is 16 residues. DNA for the CDR3: TGTGCCAGCAGCCCCCTTGTCAGGGGCTCCTACAATGAGCAGTTCTTC. Protein sequence: CASSPLVRGSYNEQFF.

The V and J genes are TRBV2 and TRBJ1-2; TRBD1 matches 7 bases. Germline V gives CDR1 SNHLY, CDR2 FYNNEI. V gave up 3 bases and J gave up 4 bases; unmatched junction bases: 8. There are 15 residues in the CDR3. This CDR3 is CASSESGGPFYGYTF. CDR3 nucleotide sequence: TGTGCCAGCAGTGAGTCAGGGGGACCCTTCTATGGCTACACCTTC.

Regarding this clone: Other DNA sequences in this sample translate to the same CDR3. This chain connects TRBV7-2 to TRBJ1-1, with D perhaps matching TRBD1 (5 bases). Trimming took 4 bases from V and 0 from J, leaving 9 bases between them. The CDR3 has 14 residues. The V gene's germline CDR1 is SGHTA and CDR2 FQGNSA. Here the CDR3 reads CASSSGQMNTEAFF. CDR3 sequence (DNA): TGTGCCAGCAGCTCAGGGCAGATGAACACTGAAGCTTTCTTT.

The V gene is TRBV7-2, the J gene TRBJ2-1, with 11 nucleotides matching TRBD2. The V segment lost 5 bases and the J segment 8 bases; nucleotides outside the gene matches: 11. CDR3 length: 16 amino acids. CDR1 and CDR2 (germline): SGHTA, FQGNSA. CDR3 in amino acids: CASSPRLAGGRDEQFF. The CDR3 coding sequence is TGTGCCAGCAGCCCCCGTTTAGCGGGGGGGCGGGATGAGCAGTTCTTC.

The V call is TRBV2, the J call TRBJ2-3; the match to TRBD2 covers 10 bases. From germline, CDR1 is SNHLY and CDR2 FYNNEI. Trimming removed 6 bases from V and 0 bases from J; junction bases left unmatched: 3. CDR3 size: 15 residues. CDR3 in amino acids: CASRGTSVSTDTQYF. The DNA for the CDR3 is TGTGCCAGCAGGGGGACTAGCGTGAGCACAGATACGCAGTATTTT.

The chain employs TRBV10-3 and TRBJ2-1, with TRBD2 identical over 15 bases. Germline lookup yields CDR1 ENHRY and CDR2 SYGVKD. This CDR3 is built from 15 residues. After removal of 6 bases from V and 9 bases from J, the junction contained 6 bases not matched to a gene. DNA of the CDR3: TGTGCCATCAGACCTAGGACTAGCGGGGGGGGTGAGCAGTTCTTC. Encoded protein: CAIRPRTSGGGEQFF.

With respect to this clone: A much larger clone differs from this one at a single base, so this may be a read error. This sample also contains other DNA sequences that code for the same CDR3. The chain has TRBV12-3 or TRBV12-4 and TRBJ1-1; a possible D gene is TRBD1 (5 bases). V shed 2 bases and J shed 1 base, with 5 bases lying between them. The CDR3 loop spans 13 amino acids. The CDR3 loop is CASSLQGNTEAFF. In DNA form, the CDR3 reads TGTGCCAGCAGTTTACAGGGGAACACTGAAGCTTTCTTT.

The chain carries TRBV9 and TRBJ1-6, with D perhaps matching TRBD1 (5 bases). The CDR3 totals 14 residues. Germline V gene lookup returns CDR1 SGDLS and CDR2 YYNGEE. Deletions cut 0 bases from V and 9 bases from J, with 10 bases between. This chain's CDR3 is CASSVAQEFSPLHF. The CDR3 nucleotides read TGTGCCAGCAGCGTAGCACAGGAATTTTCACCCCTCCACTTT.

The V and J genes are TRBV15 and TRBJ2-3; 9 bases align to TRBD1. Germline V gene sequence: CDR1 LNHNV, CDR2 YYDKDF (reference sequence). CDR3 size: 14 residues. The V and J ends lost 5 bases and 3 bases, in that order; junction bases with no gene match: 3. CDR3 bases: TGTGCCACCAGCTCGGGACAGGGAACAGATACGCAGTATTTT. Protein sequence: CATSSGQGTDTQYF.

This clone was seen only a few times. CDR3 sequence: CASSGSGDGQPQHF. The DNA for the CDR3 is TGTGCCAGTAGTGGGTCAGGGGACGGCCAGCCCCAGCATTTT. The V call is TRBV19, the J call TRBJ1-5; the D gene is possibly TRBD1 (6 bases). Between the trimmed V and J ends, which lost 5 bases and 7 bases, there was a span of 15 bases. The CDR3 has 14 residues. Germline V gives CDR1 LNHDA, CDR2 SQIVND (reference sequence).

This chain connects TRBV27 to TRBJ1-2, with 7 bases lining up with TRBD1. Germline CDR1 MNHEY, CDR2 SMNVEV (reference sequence). This CDR3 has 15 residues. V shed 7 bases and J 2 bases; nucleotides not matched to a gene: 10. In DNA form, the CDR3 reads TGTGCCAGCACCGCCCTGGAGGGGGCAAACTATGGCTACACCTTC. Translating it yields CASTALEGANYGYTF.

This chain links TRBV19 with TRBJ2-5; tentative D call: TRBD1 (6 bases). The CDR3 has 13 residues. CDR1 is LNHDA, CDR2 SQIVND, per germline (reference sequence). V lost 2 bases, J lost 5 bases, and 9 bases lay in between. The CDR3 loop is CASSIRQGETQYF. As DNA, the CDR3 is TGTGCCAGTAGTATAAGGCAGGGGGAGACCCAGTACTTC.

This clone has just one count. V usage is TRBV4-1 and J usage is TRBJ2-5; 11 positions match TRBD2. The V gene's germline CDR1 is MGHRA and CDR2 YSYEKL. CDR3 length equals 16 residues. Germline trimming cut 4 bases from V and 0 bases from J; bases unmatched to any gene: 4. DNA of the CDR3: TGCGCCAGCAGCCGATCTAGCGGGGGGTACCAAGAGACCCAGTACTTC. Protein product: CASSRSSGGYQETQYF.

The chain combines TRBV21-1 with TRBJ2-5; TRBD2, the table's D call, was not compared with the DNA. TRBV21-1 is a pseudogene. This CDR3 is built from 16 residues. CDR3 amino acids: CASSKGGSGGKETQYF. In DNA form, the CDR3 reads TGTGCCAGCAGCAAAGGGGGTAGCGGGGGGAAAGAGACCCAGTACTTC.

V is TRBV9 and J is TRBJ1-6; D might be TRBD1 (5 bases). Between the trimmed V and J ends, which lost 0 bases and 2 bases, there was a span of 9 bases. The CDR3 has 16 amino acids. The V gene's germline CDR1 is SGDLS and CDR2 YYNGEE. CDR3 residues: CASSVDPGTYNSPLHF. The CDR3 bases are TGTGCCAGCAGCGTAGATCCAGGGACCTATAATTCACCCCTCCACTTT.

The chain couples TRBV4-1 to TRBJ2-1; 8 positions agree with TRBD2. This CDR3 spans 18 amino acids. Looked up from germline, CDR1 is MGHRA and CDR2 is YSYEKL. The trim removed 0 bases at V and 0 bases at J, leaving 7 bases unmatched. CDR3 protein: CASSQDQGSGVSYNEQFF. For the CDR3, the DNA is TGCGCCAGCAGCCAAGATCAGGGTAGCGGGGTCTCCTACAATGAGCAGTTCTTC.

The rearrangement uses TRBV13 and TRBJ1-2; 8 nucleotides align to TRBD1. From germline, CDR1 is PRHDT and CDR2 FYEKMQ (reference sequence). With 6 bases clipped from V and 8 bases from J, the junction kept 8 bases outside the gene matches. The CDR3 consists of 13 residues. The CDR3 protein is CASRAPGGRGYTF. The CDR3 DNA sequence: TGTGCCAGCAGGGCCCCAGGGGGCCGGGGCTACACCTTC.

The gene calls are TRBV27 and TRBJ2-7; D call uncertain. V lost 4 bases to trimming and J lost 13 bases, with 17 bases between them. CDR1 is MNHEY, CDR2 SMNVEV, per germline (reference sequence). The CDR3 consists of 12 residues. CDR3 in amino acids: CASSSYIGRHYF. The CDR3 DNA reads TGTGCCAGCAGTTCTTACATAGGCAGGCACTACTTC.

V and J are TRBV7-9 and TRBJ2-7, with TRBD2 as a possible D gene (5 bases). Deletions cut 1 base from V and 3 bases from J, with 10 bases between. CDR3 size: 14 residues. Germline loops: CDR1 SEHNR, CDR2 FQNEAQ (reference sequence). The CDR3 DNA reads TGTGCCAGCAGCTTAGTTGAGGGTGGCTACGAGCAGTACTTC. Amino acid sequence: CASSLVEGGYEQYF.

CDR3: CASSSGRYQPQHF. CDR3 DNA: TGTGCCAGCAGCTCAGGCCGCTATCAGCCCCAGCATTTT. The J gene is TRBJ1-5, the V gene TRBV2; D unresolved. The CDR3 extends over 13 amino acids. CDR1 SNHLY and CDR2 FYNNEI come from the germline V gene. The V gene lost 6 bases and the J gene lost 5 bases, with 11 bases spanning the gap.

This chain uses TRBV7-2 with TRBJ1-2; D not certain. CDR1 SGHTA and CDR2 FQGNSA come from the germline V gene. This CDR3 is built from 15 residues. V shed 5 bases and J shed 6 bases, with 19 bases lying between them. CDR3 protein: CASSPNPGSRDGYTF. In nucleotides, the CDR3 is TGTGCCAGCAGCCCGAACCCCGGGTCGAGGGATGGCTACACCTTC.

V gene TRBV13 combines with J gene TRBJ1-1; the D gene is possibly TRBD1 (5 bases). CDR3 length equals 14 residues. Trimming took off 4 bases at V and 5 bases at J, with 14 bases between the two ends. Germline V gene data show CDR1 as PRHDT and CDR2 as FYEKMQ (reference sequence). In DNA form, the CDR3 reads TGTGCCAGCAGCTGGGGCCAGGGAAGGACTGAAGCTTTCTTT. Translated: CASSWGQGRTEAFF.

The V and J genes are TRBV19 and TRBJ2-1; 9 bases map to TRBD2. Unmatched junction bases numbered 8, after V lost 4 bases and J lost 7 bases. The CDR3 contains 15 residues. The germline CDR1 and CDR2 sequences are LNHDA and SQIVND (reference sequence). CDR3 region: CASSSGGGRGNEQFF. The CDR3 nucleotides are TGTGCCAGTAGTAGCGGGGGGGGCCGAGGGAATGAGCAGTTCTTC. The complete variable domain, with remaining parts taken from reference TRBV19 and TRBJ2-1, reads DGGITQSPKYLFRKEGQNVTLSCEQNLNHDAMYWYRQDPGQGLRLIYYSQIVNDFQKGDIAEGYSVSREKKESFPLTVTSAQKNPTAFYLCASSSGGGRGNEQFFGPGTRLTVL.